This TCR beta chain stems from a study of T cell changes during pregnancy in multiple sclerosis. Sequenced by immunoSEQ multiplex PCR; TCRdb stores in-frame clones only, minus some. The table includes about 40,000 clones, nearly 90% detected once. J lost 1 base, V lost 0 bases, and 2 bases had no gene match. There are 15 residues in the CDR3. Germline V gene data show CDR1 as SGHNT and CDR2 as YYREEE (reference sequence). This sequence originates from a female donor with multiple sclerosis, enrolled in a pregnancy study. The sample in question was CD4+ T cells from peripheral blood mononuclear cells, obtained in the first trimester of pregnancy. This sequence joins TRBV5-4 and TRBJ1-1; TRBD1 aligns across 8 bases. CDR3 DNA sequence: TGTGCCAGCAGCTTGGCTGGACAGGGGAACACTGAAGCTTTCTTT. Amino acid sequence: CASSLAGQGNTEAFF.